This T cell receptor beta chain was found in a study of T cells in Graves' hyperthyroidism and ophthalmopathy. Trimming took 2 bases from V and 4 from J, leaving 6 bases between them. Germline CDR1 reads SEHNR; CDR2 reads FQNEAQ (reference sequence). The CDR3 spans 14 residues. TCR beta CDR3 sequences were amplified from RNA transcripts. The primer set for the first-round RT-PCR of the TCR CDR3 was HTBI. MiXCR was run by TCRdb on the multiplex PCR reads, yielding one entry per CDR3 protein. The sample contains a few hundred thousand distinct CDR3 sequences, 46% of which appear only once. This rearrangement joins TRBV7-9 to TRBJ2-6, with D possibly matching TRBD1 (5 bases). The TCR sequence derives from a woman under 30 with Graves' hyperthyroidism. The sample was peripheral blood or thyroid tissue (not recorded which). The CDR3 bases are TGTGCCAGCAGCTTATGGACAGGGGCCAACGTCCTGACTTTC. It translates to CASSLWTGANVLTF.